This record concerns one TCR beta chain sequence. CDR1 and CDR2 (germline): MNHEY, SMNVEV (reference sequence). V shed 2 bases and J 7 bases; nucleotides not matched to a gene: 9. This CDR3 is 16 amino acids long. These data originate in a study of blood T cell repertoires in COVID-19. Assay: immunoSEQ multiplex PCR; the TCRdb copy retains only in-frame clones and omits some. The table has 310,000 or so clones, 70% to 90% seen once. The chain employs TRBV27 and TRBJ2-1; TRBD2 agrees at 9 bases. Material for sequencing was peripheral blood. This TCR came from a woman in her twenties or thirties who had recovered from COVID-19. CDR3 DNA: TGTGCCAGCAGTTTAGCCTTGGCGGGAGGGCCTAATGAGCAGTTCTTC. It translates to CASSLALAGGPNEQFF.